Below, 20 T cell receptor beta chains from the same sample are listed, as sequenced in a study of cytomegalovirus exposure and HLA in healthy donors (dated by TCRdb to the late 2010s). The library was generated by the immunoSEQ multiplex PCR assay. The multiplex PCR relied on a mix of 60 forward primers for TCR Vbeta segments and 13 reverse primers for TCR Jbeta segments. This is the immuneACCESS table as TCRdb keeps it, with only in-frame sequences that have V and J called. A part of the clones is gone; compared with another copy, unresolved V genes explain less than half, and the rest is unexplained. Within this sample are about 250,000 clones, with approximately 70% of them counted one time only. The ten largest account for under 3% of the sample. The source material was PBMCs. The receptor set was obtained from a female donor in good health and CMV-seronegative.

The chain uses TRBV7-2 and TRBJ2-1; possibly TRBD2 for D (6 bases). The V gene lost 4 bases and the J gene lost 6 bases, with 22 bases spanning the gap. Germline CDR1 SGHTA, CDR2 FQGNSA. CDR3 length: 17 residues. The CDR3 DNA reads as TGTGCCAGCAGCTCCCTCGCGGGAATTCCTCCAGCCAATGAGCAGTTCTTC. Translation gives CASSSLAGIPPANEQFF.

This sequence joins TRBV6-1 and TRBJ2-5; TRBD1 matches at 7 bases. This CDR3 is built from 15 residues. V shed 2 bases, J shed 0 bases, and the junction held 3 bases outside the gene matches. Germline CDR1 MNHNS, CDR2 SASEGT. The CDR3 bases are TGTGCCAGCAGTGAACTAGGGACAGACCAAGAGACCCAGTACTTC. It is translated as CASSELGTDQETQYF.

The chain recombines TRBV13 with TRBJ2-2; perhaps TRBD2 as D (6 bases). Germline CDR1 PRHDT, CDR2 FYEKMQ (reference sequence). V lost 3 bases, J lost 8 bases, and 10 bases lay in between. CDR3 length: 13 amino acids. CDR3 protein: CASSLGGTGELFF. The CDR3 region has the DNA TGTGCCAGCAGCTTGGGGGGAACGGGGGAGCTGTTTTTT.

CDR3 region: CASSEATVHQPQHF. In DNA form, the CDR3 reads TGTGCCAGCAGTGAAGCTACAGTGCATCAGCCCCAGCATTTT. This chain uses TRBV6-1 with TRBJ1-5, with no clear D. The germline CDR1 and CDR2 sequences are MNHNS and SASEGT. Trimming left V 0 bases short and J 5 bases short, with 8 bases between. The CDR3 covers 14 residues.

The rearrangement joins TRBV28 to TRBJ2-3; D is possibly TRBD2 (5 bases). The V gene's germline CDR1 is MDHEN and CDR2 SYDVKM. The CDR3 is 11 residues long. V was clipped by 8 bases and J by 3 bases, with 6 bases between them. CDR3: CASGSTDTQYF. In DNA, the CDR3 is TGTGCCAGCGGGAGTACAGATACGCAGTATTTT.

V usage is TRBV10-3 and J usage is TRBJ1-2, with D possibly being TRBD1 (6 bases). V lost 2 bases, J lost 5 bases, and 9 bases lay in between. The V gene's germline CDR1 is ENHRY and CDR2 SYGVKD. The CDR3 is 13 amino acids. The CDR3, as DNA: TGTGCCATCAGTGAGGGACAGCCTTATGGCTACACCTTC. Its translation is CAISEGQPYGYTF.

This clone has only a few counts. At the DNA level, this CDR3 is encoded by other sequences in the same sample as well. V and J are TRBV6-1 and TRBJ1-2; TRBD1 might be the D (5 bases). Trimming shortened V by 0 bases and J by 5 bases, and 10 bases separated the two germline ends. The V gene's germline CDR1 is MNHNS and CDR2 SASEGT. This CDR3 is built from 14 residues. CDR3: CASSEASRVYGYTF. The CDR3 DNA reads TGTGCCAGCAGTGAAGCGTCCAGGGTGTATGGCTACACCTTC.

This clone occurred a few times. The chain uses TRBV2 and TRBJ2-3; 7 nucleotides align to TRBD1. The J segment lost 0 bases and the V segment lost 7 bases, leaving 7 bases of the junction unmatched. The germline V gene encodes CDR1 SNHLY and CDR2 FYNNEI. The CDR3 length is 15 residues. CDR3 loop: CASMTGIASTDTQYF. The CDR3 coding sequence is TGTGCCAGCATGACAGGGATTGCTAGCACAGATACGCAGTATTTT.

The chain uses TRBV6-6 and TRBJ1-2, with D perhaps TRBD1 (6 bases). V lost 9 bases to trimming and J lost 2 bases, with 7 bases between them. There are 11 residues in the CDR3. Germline lookup yields CDR1 MNHNY and CDR2 SVGAGI (reference sequence). The CDR3 is CASQGNYGYTF. The CDR3 region has the DNA TGTGCCAGTCAGGGGAACTATGGCTACACCTTC.

This clone was seen only a few times. CDR3 in amino acids: CASSFGTGDGELFF. The DNA of the CDR3 is TGTGCCAGCAGCTTTGGGACAGGGGACGGGGAGCTGTTTTTT. The chain has TRBV7-3 and TRBJ2-2; 10 positions match TRBD1. The CDR3 sequence is 14 residues long. With V trimmed by 3 bases and J by 7 bases, 2 bases remained unmatched. Per germline, CDR1 SGHTA and CDR2 FQGTGA.

This sequence joins TRBV7-2 and TRBJ2-1; 11 bases are shared with TRBD1. The germline gives CDR1 SGHTA, CDR2 FQGNSA. The CDR3 covers 15 residues. J lost 8 bases, V lost 3 bases, and 6 bases had no gene match. The CDR3, as DNA: TGTGCCAGCAGCTTCCCGGGACAGGGGGTATATGAGCAGTTCTTC. Its protein product is CASSFPGQGVYEQFF.

This clone was observed a few times. The DNA for the CDR3 is TGTGCCAGTAGCCCGACAGGCTTCTATGGCTACACCTTC. Encoded protein: CASSPTGFYGYTF. The rearrangement links TRBV19 to TRBJ1-2; a weak D match, TRBD1 (6 bases). The V gene lost 6 bases and the J gene lost 4 bases, with 12 bases spanning the gap. The CDR3 contains 13 residues. The germline V gene encodes CDR1 LNHDA and CDR2 SQIVND (reference sequence).

CDR3 DNA sequence: TGTGCCAGCAGCTTAGAGGGCACTAGCGAGAACACCGGGGAGCTGTTTTTT. Translation gives CASSLEGTSENTGELFF. The J gene is TRBJ2-2, the V gene TRBV7-9, with 7 bases fitting TRBD2. Trimming took 1 base from V and 1 from J; bases not matched to a gene: 6. The CDR3 extends over 17 amino acids. Germline assignment: CDR1 SEHNR and CDR2 FQNEAQ (reference sequence).

This clone was seen more than once but under ten times. The chain recombines TRBV10-3 with TRBJ2-3; tentatively, D is TRBD2 (5 bases). Germline V gene sequence: CDR1 ENHRY, CDR2 SYGVKD. This CDR3 has 14 amino acids. The ends were cut back, 4 bases at V and 5 bases at J, with 13 bases in the middle. In DNA, the CDR3 is TGTGCCATCAGTGGGCTGGGGAGTCTAGATACGCAGTATTTT. As protein: CAISGLGSLDTQYF.

Regarding this clone: Other nucleotide sequences from this sample produce the same CDR3. This chain connects TRBV7-6 to TRBJ2-5, with 8 positions matching TRBD1. Looked up from germline, CDR1 is SGHVS and CDR2 is FNYEAQ. CDR3 size: 15 residues. V was clipped by 1 base and J by 5 bases; unmatched bases: 6. CDR3 DNA: TGTGCCAGCAGCTTAGGGCAGGGGGCGGGGGAGACCCAGTACTTC. Translated: CASSLGQGAGETQYF.

The chain couples TRBV4-1 to TRBJ1-2, with D uncertain. The V gene's germline CDR1 is MGHRA and CDR2 YSYEKL. CDR3 length: 13 amino acids. Between the trimmed V and J ends, which lost 1 base and 7 bases, there was a span of 10 bases. CDR3 protein: CASSQVAAAGYTF. The CDR3 DNA reads as TGCGCCAGCAGCCAAGTGGCGGCCGCTGGCTACACCTTC.

The chain is built from TRBV7-6 and TRBJ2-3; no clear D gene. V lost 5 bases and J 6 bases, leaving 21 bases between the germline ends. The CDR3 loop spans 16 amino acids. CDR1 SGHVS and CDR2 FNYEAQ come from the germline V gene. CDR3 nucleotide sequence: TGTGCCAGCAGCCTTAATCTGGGCGCCCCGCTGGATACGCAGTATTTT. It specifies CASSLNLGAPLDTQYF.

V gene TRBV2 combines with J gene TRBJ2-5; TRBD2 matches 9 bases. CDR1 and CDR2 (germline): SNHLY, FYNNEI. This CDR3 spans 15 amino acids. V lost 4 bases to trimming and J lost 6 bases; unmatched junction nucleotides: 9. The CDR3 protein is CASSVAGVNQKTQYF. As DNA, the CDR3 is TGTGCCAGCAGTGTAGCGGGAGTTAATCAGAAGACCCAGTACTTC.

Only a few counts were recorded for this clone. This sequence joins TRBV25-1 and TRBJ2-6; 14 bases line up with TRBD2. The CDR3 is 17 amino acids. Germline V CDR1 and CDR2: MGHDK, SYGVNS. The trim removed 7 bases at V and 0 bases at J, leaving 2 bases unmatched. CDR3 bases: TGTGCCAGCACCGGGACTAGCGGGAGCTCTGGGGCCAACGTCCTGACTTTC. Translation gives CASTGTSGSSGANVLTF.

The chain has TRBV6-6 and TRBJ2-5; TRBD2 aligns across 8 bases. V was clipped by 5 bases and J by 2 bases; unmatched bases: 7. The CDR3 contains 15 residues. Germline CDR1 reads MNHNY; CDR2 reads SVGAGI (reference sequence). The CDR3 coding sequence is TGTGCCAGCAGTCCCCTCCGGGGGGGGCAAGAGACCCAGTACTTC. As protein: CASSPLRGGQETQYF.